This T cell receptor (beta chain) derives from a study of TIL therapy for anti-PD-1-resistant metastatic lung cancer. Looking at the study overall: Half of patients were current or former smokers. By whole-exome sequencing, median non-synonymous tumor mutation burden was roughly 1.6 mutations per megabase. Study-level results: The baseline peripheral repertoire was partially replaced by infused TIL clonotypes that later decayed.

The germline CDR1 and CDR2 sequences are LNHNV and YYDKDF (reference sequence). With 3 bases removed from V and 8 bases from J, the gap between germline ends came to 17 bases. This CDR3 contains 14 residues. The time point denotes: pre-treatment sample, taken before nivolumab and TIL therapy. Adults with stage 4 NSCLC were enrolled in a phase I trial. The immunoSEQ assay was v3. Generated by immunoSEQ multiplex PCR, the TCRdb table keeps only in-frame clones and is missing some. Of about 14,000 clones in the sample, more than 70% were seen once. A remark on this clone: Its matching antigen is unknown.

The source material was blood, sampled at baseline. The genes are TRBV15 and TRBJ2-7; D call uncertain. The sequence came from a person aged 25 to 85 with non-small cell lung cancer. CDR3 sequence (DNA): TGTGCCACCAGCAGTTCGCTCCCTTTGGGGAAGCAGTACGTC. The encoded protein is CATSSSLPLGKQYV.